The 10 T cell receptor beta chains below all came from one sample that was sequenced in a study of T cell responses to AZD1222 COVID-19 vaccine. Produced via immunoSEQ multiplex PCR; TCRdb's table is partial and in-frame only. The repertoire consists of about 160,000 clones, with approximately 91% occurring once and the leading ten covering over 3%. This specimen was peripheral blood, taken 28 days after the second AZD1222 dose. The receptors come from an adult who received the AZD1222 COVID-19 vaccine.

The table lists this clone with a count of one. The chain uses TRBV5-8 and TRBJ1-5; 9 nucleotides align to TRBD1. Germline trimming cut 4 bases from V and 3 bases from J; bases unmatched to any gene: 8. Germline V lookup: CDR1 SGHTS, CDR2 YDEGEE. The CDR3 totals 16 residues. CDR3 region: CASSNLRDRANQPQHF. CDR3 coding DNA: TGTGCCAGCAGCAACCTCCGGGACAGGGCCAATCAGCCCCAGCATTTT.

The V call is TRBV4-1, the J call TRBJ2-7, with 7 bases aligning to TRBD1. This CDR3 contains 15 residues. After removal of 1 base from V and 3 bases from J, the junction contained 6 bases not matched to a gene. The germline gives CDR1 MGHRA, CDR2 YSYEKL. The CDR3 sequence is CASSQGAQGHYEQYF. The CDR3 DNA is TGCGCCAGCAGCCAAGGGGCACAGGGGCACTACGAGCAGTACTTC.

The chain carries TRBV9 and TRBJ2-5; 7 bases align to TRBD2. The germline V gene encodes CDR1 SGDLS and CDR2 YYNGEE. CDR3 length: 17 residues. The J segment lost 2 bases and the V segment lost 0 bases, leaving 10 bases of the junction unmatched. CDR3 nucleotides: TGTGCCAGCAGCGTAGAGCGGCGGGGGAGTAGACAAGAGACCCAGTACTTC. The encoded protein is CASSVERRGSRQETQYF.

The chain recombines TRBV12-3 or TRBV12-4 with TRBJ1-2, with 8 nucleotides matching TRBD1. The CDR3 has 13 amino acids. The J segment lost 8 bases and the V segment lost 6 bases, leaving 8 bases of the junction unmatched. DNA for the CDR3: TGTGCCAGCAGGCCAGACAGGGGCGGCGGCTACACCTTC. It encodes CASRPDRGGGYTF.

The V gene is TRBV7-7, the J gene TRBJ2-1, with D possibly being TRBD2 (5 bases). The CDR3 contains 13 residues. Per the germline V gene, CDR1 is SSHAT and CDR2 is FNYEAQ (reference sequence). Deletions cut 3 bases from V and 5 bases from J, with 8 bases between. The CDR3 DNA reads as TGTGCCAGCAGCTTGGACTCTAACAATGAGCAGTTCTTC. Protein: CASSLDSNNEQFF.

V and J are TRBV30 and TRBJ2-4; the match to TRBD1 covers 7 bases. The CDR3 contains 14 residues. Germline CDR1 GTSNPN, CDR2 SVGIG (reference sequence). Trimming took 2 bases from V and 7 from J; bases not matched to a gene: 8. The CDR3, as DNA: TGTGCCTGGAGTCATCCCCGGGACAGCAACATTCAGTACTTC. Protein sequence: CAWSHPRDSNIQYF. Full variable domain (remainder filled in from reference TRBV30 and TRBJ2-4): SQTIHQWPATLVQPVGSPLSLECTVEGTSNPNLYWYRQAAGRGLQLLFYSVGIGQISSEVPQNLSASRPQDRQFILSSKKLLLSDSGFYLCAWSHPRDSNIQYFGAGTRLSVL.

This chain uses TRBV19 with TRBJ2-7; TRBD1 agrees at 8 bases. V was clipped by 3 bases and J by 3 bases; unmatched bases: 10. The CDR3 sequence is 16 residues long. Germline CDR1 LNHDA, CDR2 SQIVND (reference sequence). CDR3 coding DNA: TGTGCCAGTAGTATCGGACTAACAGGGGGAAACTACGAGCAGTACTTC. Translation gives CASSIGLTGGNYEQYF.

The chain employs TRBV27 and TRBJ2-7; D is unresolved. The CDR3 is 14 amino acids. CDR1 is MNHEY, CDR2 SMNVEV, per germline (reference sequence). The V end lost 0 bases, the J end lost 6 bases, and 12 bases lay between the germline ends. CDR3 sequence (DNA): TGTGCCAGCAGTTTATCTAGCTTGAAACGCGAGCAGTACTTC. Protein sequence: CASSLSSLKREQYF.

The chain recombines TRBV4-1 with TRBJ1-1, with D uncertain. V lost 0 bases and J lost 1, with 12 bases in between. The CDR3 totals 16 residues. In germline, CDR1 is MGHRA, CDR2 YSYEKL. The CDR3 protein is CASSQERQGGNTEAFF. The DNA for the CDR3 is TGCGCCAGCAGCCAAGAACGCCAAGGCGGGAACACTGAAGCTTTCTTT.

The chain uses TRBV5-1 and TRBJ2-3, with D maybe TRBD1 (5 bases). This CDR3 spans 15 amino acids. Looked up from germline, CDR1 is SGHRS and CDR2 is YFSETQ. Trimming left V 5 bases short and J 1 base short, with 14 bases between. CDR3 protein: CASSQGRWGTDTQYF. DNA of the CDR3: TGCGCCAGCAGTCAGGGTCGGTGGGGCACAGATACGCAGTATTTT.